A selection of T cell receptor beta chains follows, all from one sample in a study of shared clonotypes between healthy human individuals. Measured with immunoSEQ multiplex PCR; TCRdb has only the in-frame clones, and not every one. The table records approximately 2.1 million clones, approximately 95% of them present only once. The specimen was naive CD4+ T cells from PBMCs. The receptors originated from a man younger than 35 in good health. Some clones in this sample may be carry-over from other donors' samples. The CDR3 runs from the conserved cysteine through the conserved F or W. Fields, in order: V gene, J gene, clone size, D gene, CDR3 protein, CDR3 DNA. The D gene is left open where the match is weak. The size field is filled for only some rows; it gives once, few, many or a size class.

TRBV27	TRBJ2-7	-	TRBD1	CASSLRRQGAHEQYF	TGTGCCAGCAGTTTACGCCGACAGGGAGCTCACGAGCAGTACTTC
TRBV29-1	TRBJ1-1	-	-	CSVEDMGNTEAFF	TGCAGCGTTGAAGATATGGGGAACACTGAAGCTTTCTTT
TRBV2	TRBJ1-5	-	TRBD1	CASSDWGDRGIQPQHF	TGTGCCAGCAGTGATTGGGGGGACAGGGGGATCCAGCCCCAGCATTTT
TRBV7-9	TRBJ2-2	-	-	CASSLDSTGELFF	TGTGCCAGCAGCTTAGACTCTACCGGGGAGCTGTTTTTT
TRBV7-2	TRBJ2-3	-	TRBD2	CASSQLAFSTDTQYF	TGTGCCAGCAGCCAACTAGCGTTTAGCACAGATACGCAGTATTTT
TRBV10-3	TRBJ1-2	-	-	CAISESFPDGYTF	TGTGCCATCAGTGAGTCGTTCCCCGATGGCTACACCTTC
TRBV18	TRBJ2-7	few	-	CASCRDTLREQYF	TGTGCCAGCTGCCGGGACACCCTGAGAGAGCAGTACTTC
TRBV5-1	TRBJ2-3	-	-	CASSPYGGHLTDTQYF	TGCGCCAGCAGCCCCTACGGGGGCCACCTGACGGATACGCAGTATTTT
TRBV9	TRBJ2-2	once	TRBD2	CASSVGSSGSGTGELFF	TGTGCCAGCAGCGTAGGTAGTAGCGGGAGTGGTACCGGGGAGCTGTTTTTT
TRBV21-1	TRBJ2-1	once	-	CASSKEAQDNEQFF	TGTGCCAGCAGCAAAGAGGCCCAGGACAATGAGCAGTTCTTC
TRBV7-2	TRBJ2-7	-	TRBD2	CASSLAGTSGLYEQYF	TGTGCCAGCAGCTTGGCCGGGACTAGCGGTCTCTACGAGCAGTACTTC
TRBV19	TRBJ2-5	once	-	CASSSPGTTYQETQYF	TGTGCCAGTAGTTCTCCCGGGACAACGTACCAAGAGACCCAGTACTTC
TRBV18	TRBJ2-4	-	-	CASSPPGLDIQYF	TGTGCCAGCTCACCACCGGGACTCGACATTCAGTACTTC
TRBV25-1	TRBJ2-3	-	-	CASSVADTQYF	TGTGCCAGCAGTGTGGCAGATACGCAGTATTTT
TRBV27	TRBJ1-5	-	TRBD1	CASSTRTGVVSQPQHF	TGTGCCAGCAGTACCCGGACAGGAGTGGTTAGTCAGCCCCAGCATTTT
TRBV28	TRBJ2-7	-	TRBD2	CASSFLIAGAREQYF	TGTGCCAGCAGTTTTCTAATAGCGGGAGCTCGGGAGCAGTACTTC
TRBV7-6	TRBJ1-1	-	TRBD1	CASSARQGNTEAFF	TGTGCCAGCAGCGCCCGACAGGGTAACACTGAAGCTTTCTTT
TRBV5-4	TRBJ2-3	-	-	CASSLRLALDTQYF	TGTGCCAGCAGCTTGCGGCTAGCTCTAGATACGCAGTATTTT
TRBV4-1	TRBJ1-4	once	-	CASSHILAMGSEKLFF	TGCGCCAGCAGCCACATACTTGCGATGGGGAGTGAAAAACTGTTTTTT
TRBV7-8	TRBJ2-1	-	-	CASSFPPGASYNEQFF	TGTGCCAGCAGCTTTCCCCCAGGCGCATCCTACAATGAGCAGTTCTTC
TRBV29-1	TRBJ2-3	-	-	CSVAPRSPDTQYF	TGCAGCGTTGCACCCCGATCCCCAGATACGCAGTATTTT
TRBV4-1	TRBJ1-3	-	-	CASSQVGVRYSGNTIYF	TGCGCCAGCAGCCAAGTGGGAGTCAGATACTCTGGAAACACCATATATTTT
TRBV6-5	TRBJ1-1	-	-	CASSRYVLNTEAFF	TGTGCCAGCAGCCGTTATGTTCTCAACACTGAAGCTTTCTTT
TRBV6-5	TRBJ1-2	-	-	CASSANFNSGYTF	TGTGCCAGCAGTGCAAATTTCAACAGTGGCTACACCTTC
TRBV2	TRBJ1-2	-	TRBD1	CASSGDSQRYGYTF	TGTGCCAGCAGTGGGGACAGCCAACGGTATGGCTACACCTTC
TRBV5-4	TRBJ1-1	few	-	CASSLAAMNTEAFF	TGTGCCAGCAGCTTGGCAGCCATGAACACTGAAGCTTTCTTT